The present T cell receptor beta chain was sequenced within a study of shared clonotypes between healthy human individuals. Study background: CD4 naive and memory got three plates each, CD8 naive two, CD8 memory one.

Notes on the study in general: Rarefaction exposed incomplete sorted-subset sequencing despite large depth. Estimated richness values were generally larger in naive subsets than in memory subsets.

On this clone: Its specificity is not known.

Sequencing used immunoSEQ multiplex PCR; TCRdb keeps in-frame clones, though not all of them. The data hold about 1.5 million clones, with about 98% observed a single time. Germline CDR1 reads SGHRS; CDR2 reads YFSETQ. CDR3 length equals 12 residues. Trimming left V 8 bases short and J 5 bases short, with 13 bases between. The clonotype originates from a man aged 25 to 40 in good health. The V gene is TRBV5-1, the J gene TRBJ1-1; no definite D call. Material for sequencing was naive CD4+ T cells sorted from blood. Subset in this sample: CD45RA+ positively selected. The CDR3 loop reads CARSEGVTEAFF. As DNA, the CDR3 is TGCGCCAGAAGCGAGGGCGTGACTGAAGCTTTCTTT.